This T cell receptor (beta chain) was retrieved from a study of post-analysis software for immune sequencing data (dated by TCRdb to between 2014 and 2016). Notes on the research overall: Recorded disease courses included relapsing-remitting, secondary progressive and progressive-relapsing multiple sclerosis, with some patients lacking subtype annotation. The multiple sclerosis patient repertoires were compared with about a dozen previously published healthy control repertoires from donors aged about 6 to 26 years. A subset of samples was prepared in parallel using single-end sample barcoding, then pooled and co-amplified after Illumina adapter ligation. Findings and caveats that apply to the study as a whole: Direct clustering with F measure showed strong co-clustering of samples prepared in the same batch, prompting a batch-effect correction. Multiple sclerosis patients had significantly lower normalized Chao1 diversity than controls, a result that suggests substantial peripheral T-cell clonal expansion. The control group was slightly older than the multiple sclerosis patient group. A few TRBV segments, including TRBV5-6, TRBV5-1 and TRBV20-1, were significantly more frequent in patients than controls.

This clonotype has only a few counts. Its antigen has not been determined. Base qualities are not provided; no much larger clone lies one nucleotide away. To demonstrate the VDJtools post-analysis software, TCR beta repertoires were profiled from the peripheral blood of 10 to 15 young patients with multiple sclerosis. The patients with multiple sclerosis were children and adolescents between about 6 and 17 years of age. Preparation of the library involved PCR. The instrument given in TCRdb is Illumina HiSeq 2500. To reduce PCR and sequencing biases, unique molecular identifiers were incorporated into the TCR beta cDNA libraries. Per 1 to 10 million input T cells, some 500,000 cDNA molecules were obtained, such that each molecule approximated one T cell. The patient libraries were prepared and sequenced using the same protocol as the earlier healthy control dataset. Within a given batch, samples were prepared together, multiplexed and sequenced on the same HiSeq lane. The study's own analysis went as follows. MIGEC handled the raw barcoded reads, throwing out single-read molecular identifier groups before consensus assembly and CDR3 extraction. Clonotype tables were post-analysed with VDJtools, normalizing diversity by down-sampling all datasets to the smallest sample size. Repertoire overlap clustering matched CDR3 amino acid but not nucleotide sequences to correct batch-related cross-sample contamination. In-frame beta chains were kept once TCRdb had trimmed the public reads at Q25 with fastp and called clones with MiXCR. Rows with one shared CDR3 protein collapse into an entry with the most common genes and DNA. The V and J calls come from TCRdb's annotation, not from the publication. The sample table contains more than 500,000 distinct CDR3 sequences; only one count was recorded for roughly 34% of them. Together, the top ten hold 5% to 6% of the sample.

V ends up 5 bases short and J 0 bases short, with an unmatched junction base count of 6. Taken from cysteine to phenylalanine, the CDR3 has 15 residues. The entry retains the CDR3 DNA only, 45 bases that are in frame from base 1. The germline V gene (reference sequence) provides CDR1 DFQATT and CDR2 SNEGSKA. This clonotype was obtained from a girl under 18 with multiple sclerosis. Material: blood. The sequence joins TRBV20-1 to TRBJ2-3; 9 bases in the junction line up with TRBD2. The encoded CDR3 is CSAGDSGGSTDTQYF. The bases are TGCAGTGCTGGGGATAGCGGGGGAAGCACAGATACGCAGTATTTT.